The TCR beta chain under discussion was sequenced for a study of blood T cells in healthy people across ages. The authors ran a second PCR of 7 to 11 cycles using a sample-barcoded 5' primer and a J-beta primer mix. Every single cDNA molecule received a tag from a template-switch adaptor with 12 random nucleotides. TCRdb re-called the 5' RACE reads through MiXCR, storing one row per CDR3 protein. The sample has about 1.8 million distinct CDR3 sequences, 49% seen once; the top ten hold around 2.1%. The CDR3 runs 16 residues. Per germline, CDR1 SGDLS and CDR2 YYNGEE. V lost 4 bases to trimming and J lost 0 bases; unmatched junction nucleotides: 6. Per individual sample, total RNA of at least 5 micrograms was extracted.

Material for sequencing was blood. The source is a woman in her thirties or forties in good health. The V and J genes are TRBV9 and TRBJ2-2, with 7 bases that match TRBD1. The CDR3 region is CASSPSGGPNTGELFF. CDR3 DNA: TGTGCCAGCAGCCCCTCAGGGGGTCCGAACACCGGGGAGCTGTTTTTT.